This TCR beta chain derives from a study of Tregs in tolerant kidney transplant recipients. The method was immunoSEQ multiplex PCR; TCRdb's version includes in-frame clones alone and lacks a portion of them. The data hold about 110,000 clones, with nearly 90% observed a single time. Trimming removed 3 bases from V and 3 bases from J, with 14 bases in between. CDR3 size: 16 residues. Germline values: CDR1 MNHNY, CDR2 SVGAGI (reference sequence). The specimen was CD4+ T cells from blood, collected before the transplant. This sequence was found in a human donor who received a combined kidney and bone marrow transplant. The chain couples TRBV6-6 to TRBJ1-4; D remains ambiguous. The chain's CDR3 is CASSYLGLNPNEKLFF. The CDR3 DNA is TGTGCCAGCAGTTATCTGGGCCTAAACCCTAATGAAAAACTGTTTTTT.